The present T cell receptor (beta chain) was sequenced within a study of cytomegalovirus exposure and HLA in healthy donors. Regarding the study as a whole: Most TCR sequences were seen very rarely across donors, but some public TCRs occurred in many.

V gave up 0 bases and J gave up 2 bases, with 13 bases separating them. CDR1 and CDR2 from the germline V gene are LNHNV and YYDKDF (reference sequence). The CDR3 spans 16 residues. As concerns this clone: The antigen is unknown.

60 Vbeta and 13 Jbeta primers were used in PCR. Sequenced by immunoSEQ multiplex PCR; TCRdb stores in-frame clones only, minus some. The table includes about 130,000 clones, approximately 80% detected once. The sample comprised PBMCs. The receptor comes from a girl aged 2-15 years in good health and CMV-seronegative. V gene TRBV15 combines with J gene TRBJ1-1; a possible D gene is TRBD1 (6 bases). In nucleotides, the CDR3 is TGTGCCACCAGCAGAGACATACAGGGTGGTAACACTGAAGCTTTCTTT. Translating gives CATSRDIQGGNTEAFF. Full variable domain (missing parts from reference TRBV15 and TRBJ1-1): DAMVIQNPRYQVTQFGKPVTLSCSQTLNHNVMYWYQQKSSQAPKLLFHYYDKDFNNEADTPDNFQSRRPNTSFCFLDIRSPGLGDTAMYLCATSRDIQGGNTEAFFGQGTRLTVV.